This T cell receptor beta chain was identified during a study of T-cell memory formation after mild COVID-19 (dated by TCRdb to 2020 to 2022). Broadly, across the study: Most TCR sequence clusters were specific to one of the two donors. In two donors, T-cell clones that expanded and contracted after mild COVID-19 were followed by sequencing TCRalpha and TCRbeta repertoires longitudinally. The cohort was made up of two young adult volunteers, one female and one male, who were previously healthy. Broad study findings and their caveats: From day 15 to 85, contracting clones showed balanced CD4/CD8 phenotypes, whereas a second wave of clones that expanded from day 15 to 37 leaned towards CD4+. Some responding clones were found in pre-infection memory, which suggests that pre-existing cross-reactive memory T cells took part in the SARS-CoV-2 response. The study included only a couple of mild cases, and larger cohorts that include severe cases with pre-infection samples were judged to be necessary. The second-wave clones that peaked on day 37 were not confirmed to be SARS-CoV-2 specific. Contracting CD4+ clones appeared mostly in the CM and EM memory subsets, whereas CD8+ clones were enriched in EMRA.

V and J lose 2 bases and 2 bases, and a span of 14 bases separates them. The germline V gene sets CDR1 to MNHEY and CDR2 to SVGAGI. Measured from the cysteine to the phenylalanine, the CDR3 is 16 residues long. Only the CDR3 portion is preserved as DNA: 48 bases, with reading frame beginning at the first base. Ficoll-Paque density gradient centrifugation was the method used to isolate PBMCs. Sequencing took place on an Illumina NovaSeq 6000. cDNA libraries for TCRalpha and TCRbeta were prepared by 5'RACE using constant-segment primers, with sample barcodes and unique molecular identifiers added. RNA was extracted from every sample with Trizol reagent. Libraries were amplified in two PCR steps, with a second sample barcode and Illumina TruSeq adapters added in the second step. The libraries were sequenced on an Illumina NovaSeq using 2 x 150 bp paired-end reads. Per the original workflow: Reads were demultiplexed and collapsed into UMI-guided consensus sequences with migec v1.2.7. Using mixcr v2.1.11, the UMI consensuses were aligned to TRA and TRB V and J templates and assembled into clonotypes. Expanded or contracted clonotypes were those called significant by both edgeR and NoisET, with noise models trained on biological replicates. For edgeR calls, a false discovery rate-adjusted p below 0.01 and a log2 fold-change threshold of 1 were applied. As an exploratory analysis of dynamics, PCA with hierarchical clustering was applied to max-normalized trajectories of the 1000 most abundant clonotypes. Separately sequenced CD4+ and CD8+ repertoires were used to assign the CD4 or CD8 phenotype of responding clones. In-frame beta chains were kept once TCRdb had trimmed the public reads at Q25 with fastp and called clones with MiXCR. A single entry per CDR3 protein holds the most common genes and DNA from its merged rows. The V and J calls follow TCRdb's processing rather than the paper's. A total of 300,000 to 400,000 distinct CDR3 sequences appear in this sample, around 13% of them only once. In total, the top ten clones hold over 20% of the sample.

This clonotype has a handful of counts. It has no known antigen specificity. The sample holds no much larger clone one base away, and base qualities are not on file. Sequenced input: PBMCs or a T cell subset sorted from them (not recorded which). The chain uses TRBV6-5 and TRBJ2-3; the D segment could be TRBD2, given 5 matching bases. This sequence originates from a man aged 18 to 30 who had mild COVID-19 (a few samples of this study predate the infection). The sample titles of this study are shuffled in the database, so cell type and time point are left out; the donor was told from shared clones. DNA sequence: TGTGCCAGCAGTTACGGATCTCGGGGTTACACAGATACGCAGTATTTT. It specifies CASSYGSRGYTDTQYF.